This T cell receptor (beta chain) originates from a study of cytomegalovirus exposure and HLA in healthy donors. Germline V lookup: CDR1 SNHLY, CDR2 FYNNEI. The CDR3 length is 14 residues. General observations from the study: Prior analysis indicated that the majority of TCR beta V segments exhibited productivity approximately 90% or approximately 30% of the time. The only immune exposure information that was available was CMV serostatus.

This PCR relied on a set of 60 Vbeta primers and 13 Jbeta primers. The data were produced by immunoSEQ multiplex PCR, yet TCRdb's version contains in-frame clones alone and is incomplete. The data show roughly 190,000 clones, roughly an eighth seen once. This clone occurred once. Antigen specificity is unknown. This clonotype was obtained from a man aged 50-59 years in good health and CMV-seropositive. Sequencing used PBMCs. The rearrangement uses TRBV2 and TRBJ2-5; D is possibly TRBD1 (5 bases). The J call may be faulty, since TRBJ2-7 better matches the DNA end. Here the CDR3 reads CASSGHLYSYEQYF. As DNA, the CDR3 is TGTGCCAGCAGCGGACACCTTTATTCCTACGAGCAGTACTTC.